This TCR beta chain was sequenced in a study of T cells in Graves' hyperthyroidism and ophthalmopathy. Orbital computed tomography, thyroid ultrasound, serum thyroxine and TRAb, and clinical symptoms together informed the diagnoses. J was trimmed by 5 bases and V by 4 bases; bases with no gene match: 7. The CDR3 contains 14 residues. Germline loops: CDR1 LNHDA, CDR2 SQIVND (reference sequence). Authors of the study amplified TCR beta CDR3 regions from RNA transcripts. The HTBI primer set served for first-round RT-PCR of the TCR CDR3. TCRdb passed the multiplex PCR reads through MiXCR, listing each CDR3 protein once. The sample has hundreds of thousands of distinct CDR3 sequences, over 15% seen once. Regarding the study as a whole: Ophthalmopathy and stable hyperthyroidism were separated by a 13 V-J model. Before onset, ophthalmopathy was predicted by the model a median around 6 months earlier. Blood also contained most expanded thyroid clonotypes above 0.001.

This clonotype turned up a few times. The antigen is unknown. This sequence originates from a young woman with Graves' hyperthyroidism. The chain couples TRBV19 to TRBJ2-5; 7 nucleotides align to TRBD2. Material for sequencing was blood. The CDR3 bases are TGTGCCAGTAGTAAGGCGGGAGATGCGGAGACCCAGTACTTC. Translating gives CASSKAGDAETQYF.